This is a list of T cell receptor beta chains from one sample in a study of T-cell memory formation after mild COVID-19. TCRdb re-called the 5' RACE reads with MiXCR, one entry per CDR3 protein. The data show about 430,000 distinct CDR3 sequences, with approximately 25% seen just once and roughly 9.7% held by the top ten. Source material: PBMCs or a T cell subset sorted from them (not recorded which). Receptor source: an adult woman who had mild COVID-19 (a few samples of this study predate the infection). Cell type and time point are not known. Both conserved end residues are part of each CDR3. D genes are given only for firm matches. Clone size is stated in some rows and not others, as once, few, many or a class when expanded.

DNA | CDR3 | V | size | D | J
TGTGCCAGTAGTACCACTACAGGGAACGAGCAGTACTTC | CASSTTTGNEQYF | TRBV19 | . | . | TRBJ2-7
TGTGCCAGCAGCTTTGGGGGGGAGACTGAAGCTTTCTTT | CASSFGGETEAFF | TRBV7-9 | few | . | TRBJ1-1
TGTGCCAGCAGTTTAATCTCTAGCGGGGGAAGGGAGCTGTTTTTT | CASSLISSGGRELFF | TRBV28 | few | TRBD2 | TRBJ2-2
TGTGCCAGCAGCCCGGCCCCGGACAGATATGAAGCTTTCTTT | CASSPAPDRYEAFF | TRBV7-9 | . | . | TRBJ1-1
TGCGCCAGCAGCTTGGTAAAGGGACAATACAATGAGCAGTTCTTC | CASSLVKGQYNEQFF | TRBV5-1 | few | . | TRBJ2-1
TGTGCCAGCAGTGAACTGGGGCATCAGCCCCAGCATTTT | CASSELGHQPQHF | TRBV6-1 | . | . | TRBJ1-5
TGTGCTAGTGGTACGGGACAAAACAACAATGAGCAGTTCTTC | CASGTGQNNNEQFF | TRBV12-5 | few | . | TRBJ2-1
TGCGCCAGCAGGACTAGCGGGAGCTATGAGCAGTTCTTC | CASRTSGSYEQFF | TRBV5-1 | . | TRBD2 | TRBJ2-1
TGCGCCAGCAGCCAAGATCTGAGTACTAGCTCCTACAATGAGCAGTTCTTC | CASSQDLSTSSYNEQFF | TRBV4-1 | few | . | TRBJ2-1
TGTGCCAGCAGCTTGGGACTAGAGAGACGGGACCAGTACTTC | CASSLGLERRDQYF | TRBV12-3/TRBV12-4 | . | TRBD2 | TRBJ2-5
TGCGCCAGCAGCCAAGAAGGTTTCGGCAGGGGGCGAACTGAAGCTTTCTTT | CASSQEGFGRGRTEAFF | TRBV4-1 | . | TRBD1 | TRBJ1-1
TGTGCCAGCAGCGCTATGGCGGGGATAAGCTCCTACGAGCAGTACTTC | CASSAMAGISSYEQYF | TRBV9 | . | . | TRBJ2-7
TGTGCCAGCAGCTTCTCCCTAGGAGAGGGGAAGCCATTCGAGCAGTACTTC | CASSFSLGEGKPFEQYF | TRBV25-1 | . | . | TRBJ2-7
TGTGCCAGCAGTTTATTTAGCGGGACCTACGAGCAGTACTTC | CASSLFSGTYEQYF | TRBV12-3/TRBV12-4 | . | TRBD2 | TRBJ2-7
TGTGCCAGCAGCCAAGATTCCGGGACTAGCGGGGGAGAGACCCAGTACTTC | CASSQDSGTSGGETQYF | TRBV4-2 | few | TRBD2 | TRBJ2-5
TGTGCCAGCAGCAGAAACTCCGGGACCACCTACGAGCAGTACTTC | CASSRNSGTTYEQYF | TRBV9 | once | . | TRBJ2-7
TGCAGTGCGTCAACCGGGACAGGGGAGGATGGCTACACCTTC | CSASTGTGEDGYTF | TRBV20-1 | few | TRBD1 | TRBJ1-2
TGCGCCAGCAGCGTAACTAGCGCTCTCGGATCCGGGGAGCTGTTTTTT | CASSVTSALGSGELFF | TRBV5-1 | . | TRBD2 | TRBJ2-2
TGTGCCAGCAGCCAGGGTCGGATGAACACTGAAGCTTTCTTT | CASSQGRMNTEAFF | TRBV7-3 | many | . | TRBJ1-1
TGCAGTGCTAGAGACCCGAGCCAAAACCACAATGAGCAGTTCTTC | CSARDPSQNHNEQFF | TRBV20-1 | few | . | TRBJ2-1
TGTGCCAGCAGTGGAGGGGCTGGTTCACCCCTCCACTTT | CASSGGAGSPLHF | TRBV7-3 | few | . | TRBJ1-6
TGTGCCAGCAGCCAAGAGTCCTGGGACAGGGCTGGCTACACCTTC | CASSQESWDRAGYTF | TRBV14 | . | TRBD1 | TRBJ1-2
TGTGCCAGCAGCGCACGCTGGGGGGGCGTTTTTGATGAGCAGTTCTTC | CASSARWGGVFDEQFF | TRBV7-9 | . | . | TRBJ2-1
TGTGCCAGCGGACCGCATCCCTACGAGCAGTACTTC | CASGPHPYEQYF | TRBV5-4 | few | . | TRBJ2-7
TGCAGTGCTAGAGATCTGGGGGACCGGTGGATTGACGGCTACACCTTC | CSARDLGDRWIDGYTF | TRBV20-1 | . | . | TRBJ1-2
TGTGCCAGCAGCCAAGGACTAGCGGCCTACAATGAGCAGTTCTTC | CASSQGLAAYNEQFF | TRBV3-1 | many | TRBD2 | TRBJ2-1
TGTGCCAGCAGTTACGTTGGGGATGGGACCGCCAATGAGCAGTTCTTC | CASSYVGDGTANEQFF | TRBV6-2/TRBV6-3 | few | . | TRBJ2-1
TGCGCCAGCAGCCAAGATCCACTAGCTGGTACGCAGTATTTT | CASSQDPLAGTQYF | TRBV4-3 | . | . | TRBJ2-3
TGCAGCGGCGGGCAGGGAAAGTCCTACGAGCAGTACTTC | CSGGQGKSYEQYF | TRBV20-1 | many | . | TRBJ2-7
TGTGCCAGCTCACCAACCCGGGCGGTCGCCTACAATGAGCAGTTCTTC | CASSPTRAVAYNEQFF | TRBV18 | . | . | TRBJ2-1
TGTGCCAGCAGTTCGAGGGCGTGGAACACCGGGGAGCTGTTTTTT | CASSSRAWNTGELFF | TRBV12-3/TRBV12-4 | . | . | TRBJ2-2
TGCGCCAGCAGCTTGGATCAGGGTTCATTTGCCACTGAAGCTTTCTTT | CASSLDQGSFATEAFF | TRBV5-1 | . | . | TRBJ1-1
TGTGCCAGCAGCCAAGATACGGGGAGACCCACAGATACGCAGTATTTT | CASSQDTGRPTDTQYF | TRBV14 | . | . | TRBJ2-3
TGTGCCAGCAGCTTGTCCTACCAGACTAGCGGGAGAGTCAATGAGCAGTTCTTC | CASSLSYQTSGRVNEQFF | TRBV11-3 | . | TRBD2 | TRBJ2-1
TGTGCCAGCAGCTTAGTACAGTACCAAGAGACCCAGTACTTC | CASSLVQYQETQYF | TRBV7-9 | . | . | TRBJ2-5
TGCGCCAGCAGCTTGGATGGGGGGGCAGGGGATGAGCAGTTCTTC | CASSLDGGAGDEQFF | TRBV5-1 | . | . | TRBJ2-1
TGCGCCAGCAGTCGCGATGTAGCGGGAAACCAAGAGACCCAGTACTTC | CASSRDVAGNQETQYF | TRBV5-1 | . | TRBD2 | TRBJ2-5
TGTGCCAGCAGCGTACTAGGGGGCACCGGGGAGCTGTTTTTT | CASSVLGGTGELFF | TRBV7-3 | few | . | TRBJ2-2
TGTGCCAGCAGCAATCGGGGGGGCAGGGAGACCCAGTACTTC | CASSNRGGRETQYF | TRBV6-1 | . | TRBD2 | TRBJ2-5
TGTGCCAGCAGCTTAGTAGCTAGCGGGGGGGGCACAGATACGCAGTATTTT | CASSLVASGGGTDTQYF | TRBV7-2 | many | TRBD2 | TRBJ2-3
TGCGCCAGCAGCTTGGTGCGGGGGACCTACAATGAGCAGTTCTTC | CASSLVRGTYNEQFF | TRBV5-1 | few | TRBD2 | TRBJ2-1
TGTGCCAGCAGCCGGGACAGGGAGATTTCACCCCTCCACTTT | CASSRDREISPLHF | TRBV5-5 | few | TRBD1 | TRBJ1-6
TGTGCCAGCACCGAGGGGAACCTCAATGAGCAGTTCTTC | CASTEGNLNEQFF | TRBV6-2/TRBV6-3 | few | . | TRBJ2-1
TGTGCCTGCTCCCCGCCAGCTAACACCGGGGAGCTGTTTTTT | CACSPPANTGELFF | TRBV30 | . | . | TRBJ2-2
TGTGCCAGCAGCTTAGTCCGGGACAGGGCCTACAATGAGCAGTTCTTC | CASSLVRDRAYNEQFF | TRBV7-8 | . | TRBD1 | TRBJ2-1